A selection of T cell receptor beta chains follows, all from one sample in a study of CD8 T cells in Susac syndrome. TCRdb re-derived calls from the immunoSEQ multiplex PCR reads in MiXCR, one entry per CDR3 protein. The sample has under 90,000 distinct CDR3 sequences; about 92% are singletons. Sequenced: CD4+ T cells from PBMCs. The receptors were sampled from a human donor with Susac syndrome. The CDR3 runs from the conserved cysteine through the conserved F or W. The order of the fields is V gene, J gene, CDR3 protein.

v_gene: TRBV19
j_gene: TRBJ2-7
CDR3aa: CASSIGVGRTYEQYF

v_gene: TRBV7-2
j_gene: TRBJ2-3
CDR3aa: CASSSSGGTDTQYF

v_gene: TRBV5-1
j_gene: TRBJ1-6
CDR3aa: CASSLGGTGYGPLHF

v_gene: TRBV10-3
j_gene: TRBJ2-7
CDR3aa: CAISEWGSYEQYF

v_gene: TRBV20-1
j_gene: TRBJ2-5
CDR3aa: CSAKGLIEDQETQYF

v_gene: TRBV15
j_gene: TRBJ2-1
CDR3aa: CATSRDRLAGGYEQFF

v_gene: TRBV30
j_gene: TRBJ2-5
CDR3aa: CAWSEGETQYF

v_gene: TRBV18
j_gene: TRBJ2-5
CDR3aa: CASSPRRGETQYF

v_gene: TRBV7-2
j_gene: TRBJ2-7
CDR3aa: CASSLEDGTYEQYF

v_gene: TRBV7-2
j_gene: TRBJ1-2
CDR3aa: CASSQRTGGPYGYTF

v_gene: TRBV6-5
j_gene: TRBJ1-5
CDR3aa: CASTPSRDNTKPQHF

v_gene: TRBV6-1
j_gene: TRBJ2-1
CDR3aa: CASSYPSGGYNEQFF

v_gene: TRBV20-1
j_gene: TRBJ2-7
CDR3aa: CSVQQFRGSGEQYF

v_gene: TRBV7-2
j_gene: TRBJ2-3
CDR3aa: CASSPGLAGERDTQYF

v_gene: TRBV5-8
j_gene: TRBJ1-2
CDR3aa: CASSPRFGKGDYDYTF

v_gene: TRBV7-2
j_gene: TRBJ1-2
CDR3aa: CASSPGTGRGYTF

v_gene: TRBV20-1
j_gene: TRBJ1-1
CDR3aa: CSPSENTEAFF

v_gene: TRBV7-8
j_gene: TRBJ2-2
CDR3aa: CASGPAGGVTGELFF

v_gene: TRBV12-3/TRBV12-4
j_gene: TRBJ2-7
CDR3aa: CASSLRVYEQYF

v_gene: TRBV20-1
j_gene: TRBJ2-1
CDR3aa: CSARDDRGGAYNEQFF

v_gene: TRBV7-2
j_gene: TRBJ1-2
CDR3aa: CASSLVYGYTF